These T cell receptor beta chains were read from a single sample in a study of T cell repertoires in cytomegalovirus infection. TCRdb analysed the reads with MiXCR anew, one entry per CDR3 protein. This sample has 750,000 to 900,000 distinct CDR3 sequences, with approximately 32% found just once. Antigen specificity for these receptors is unknown. Sequencing used cultured CD8+ T cells from PBMCs, obtained from culture after CMV antigen stimulation. These receptor sequences come from a human donor in good health (CMV status not recorded). Some clones in this sample may be carry-over from other donors' samples. Each CDR3 is given with its conserved first and last residue. Each record gives: clone size, D gene, J gene, V gene, CDR3 protein, CDR3 DNA. D genes are given only for firm matches. A clone size is listed for some rows: how often the clone was seen (once, few, many), or a class if it is expanded.

many	TRBD1	TRBJ1-2	TRBV7-9	CASSRQGFYGYTF	TGTGCCAGCAGCCGACAGGGGTTCTATGGCTACACCTTC
few	NA	TRBJ1-5	TRBV20-1	CSARGTGEYNQPQHF	TGCAGTGCTCGTGGAACGGGGGAATACAATCAGCCCCAGCATTTT
NA	TRBD1	TRBJ2-1	TRBV12-3/TRBV12-4	CASSLATGGRYNEQFF	TGTGCCAGCAGTTTGGCGACAGGGGGCCGCTACAATGAGCAGTTCTTC
NA	NA	TRBJ2-2	TRBV5-4	CASSWTNPAGELFF	TGTGCCAGCAGTTGGACTAACCCCGCCGGGGAGCTGTTTTTT
NA	NA	TRBJ2-1	TRBV29-1	CSVGGVIWGSYNEQFF	TGCAGCGTTGGAGGGGTAATCTGGGGCTCCTACAATGAGCAGTTCTTC
many	TRBD2	TRBJ2-1	TRBV4-1	CASSHPKGTSGGESSYNEQFF	TGCGCCAGCAGCCATCCTAAGGGGACTAGCGGGGGGGAGAGCTCCTACAATGAGCAGTTCTTC
few	NA	TRBJ2-5	TRBV7-9	CAYGGLRLETQYF	TGTGCATACGGGGGCCTCAGGCTAGAGACCCAGTACTTC
NA	NA	TRBJ1-1	TRBV19	CASIRGPEAFF	TGTGCCAGTATCCGGGGGCCTGAAGCTTTCTTT
NA	TRBD2	TRBJ2-7	TRBV5-1	CASSLDLAGGYEQYF	TGCGCCAGCAGCTTGGATCTAGCGGGGGGCTACGAGCAGTACTTC
few	NA	TRBJ2-1	TRBV6-2/TRBV6-3	CASSRPVLIEQFF	TGTGCCAGCAGCCGCCCGGTATTAATTGAGCAGTTCTTC
few	NA	TRBJ1-6	TRBV7-3	CASSPDADNSPLHF	TGTGCCAGCAGTCCTGACGCCGATAATTCACCCCTCCACTTT
NA	NA	TRBJ1-5	TRBV6-1	CASSWGVFSNQPQHF	TGTGCCAGCAGCTGGGGGGTTTTTAGCAATCAGCCCCAGCATTTT
few	TRBD1	TRBJ2-1	TRBV7-6	CASSSLMGQTYNEQFF	TGTGCCAGCAGCTCATTGATGGGACAGACTTACAATGAGCAGTTCTTC
few	NA	TRBJ2-6	TRBV28	CASSPIQGLGANVLTF	TGTGCCAGCAGTCCTATACAGGGTCTCGGGGCCAACGTCCTGACTTTC
NA	NA	TRBJ1-1	TRBV7-9	CASSSDSAEAFF	TGTGCCAGCAGCTCGGATTCCGCTGAAGCTTTCTTT
few	NA	TRBJ2-7	TRBV10-3	CAIRSPLRSYEQYF	TGTGCCATCAGGTCCCCCCTCCGCTCCTACGAGCAGTACTTC
few	TRBD1	TRBJ1-2	TRBV29-1	CSVGTGNHYGYTF	TGCAGCGTTGGGACAGGGAATCACTATGGCTACACCTTC
NA	NA	TRBJ1-1	TRBV5-4	CASSSIWGAFF	TGTGCCAGCAGCTCCATTTGGGGAGCTTTCTTT
NA	TRBD2	TRBJ2-1	TRBV13	CASSLVGRVGNEQFF	TGTGCCAGCAGCTTAGTGGGGAGGGTAGGGAATGAGCAGTTCTTC
few	NA	TRBJ2-6	TRBV28	CASSHYYSSGANVLTF	TGTGCCAGCAGTCATTATTACTCCTCTGGGGCCAACGTCCTGACTTTC
NA	TRBD2	TRBJ2-1	TRBV9	CASSGGRAGGYEQFF	TGTGCCAGCAGCGGGGGTAGGGCGGGGGGGTATGAGCAGTTCTTC
NA	NA	TRBJ1-1	TRBV7-8	CASSRPFDRLNTEAFF	TGTGCCAGCAGCCGACCATTTGACAGGTTGAACACTGAAGCTTTCTTT
few	TRBD1	TRBJ1-5	TRBV6-1	CASQETGGYNQPQHF	TGTGCCAGCCAAGAGACAGGGGGATACAATCAGCCCCAGCATTTT